Each of the 28 T cell receptor beta chains below was sequenced from the same sample in a study of T cells after yellow fever vaccination. MiXCR, run by TCRdb on the 5' RACE reads, gives a single entry per CDR3 protein. The data hold about 210,000 distinct CDR3 sequences, with under 3.5% observed a single time. The specimen comprised CD4+ T cells sorted from PBMCs, sampled 10 days after the yellow fever booster vaccination. These receptors were collected from a man between 18 and 35 years old who received the YFV17D yellow fever vaccine.

This clonotype showed up many times. The rearrangement joins TRBV28 to TRBJ2-5; D tentatively fits TRBD1 or TRBD2 (5 bases each). The CDR3 covers 15 residues. The ends were cut back, 5 bases at V and 2 bases at J, with 15 bases in the middle. From germline, CDR1 is MDHEN and CDR2 SYDVKM. The CDR3: CASSGRGAAQETQYF. The DNA for the CDR3 is TGTGCCAGCAGTGGGCGAGGGGCAGCTCAAGAGACCCAGTACTTC.

This clonotype has at least ten counts. This rearrangement joins TRBV5-1 to TRBJ2-1, with D possibly matching TRBD2 (6 bases). V gave up 3 bases and J gave up 6 bases, with 19 bases separating them. This CDR3 spans 16 amino acids. Germline assignment: CDR1 SGHRS and CDR2 YFSETQ. The CDR3 DNA reads TGCGCCAGCAGCTGGGGGGACGAGGGGTCCGGCAATGAGCAGTTCTTC. It specifies CASSWGDEGSGNEQFF. The variable domain in full, completed from reference TRBV5-1 and TRBJ2-1, reads KAGVTQTPRYLIKTRGQQVTLSCSPISGHRSVSWYQQTPGQGLQFLFEYFSETQRNKGNFPGRFSGRQFSNSRSEMNVSTLELGDSALYLCASSWGDEGSGNEQFFGPGTRLTVL.

This chain joins TRBV9 and TRBJ1-1, with unresolved D. The CDR3 contains 14 residues. Deletions cut 0 bases from V and 5 bases from J, with 11 bases between. CDR1 is SGDLS, CDR2 YYNGEE, per germline. CDR3 loop: CASSVGVGWTEAFF. CDR3 DNA: TGTGCCAGCAGCGTAGGGGTGGGTTGGACTGAAGCTTTCTTT.

This clonotype was seen a few times. The chain couples TRBV18 to TRBJ2-5; D is uncertain. This CDR3 has 13 residues. Germline assignment: CDR1 KGHSH and CDR2 LQKENI. Trimming left V 2 bases short and J 1 base short, with 5 bases between. The CDR3, as DNA: TGTGCCAGCTCACCAACCAGCCAAGAGACCCAGTACTTC. Translation: CASSPTSQETQYF.

The CDR3 DNA follows: TGTGCCAGCAGCTTCAAAACAGGGGGCGGTGGAGATACGCAGTATTTT. It codes for CASSFKTGGGGDTQYF. The chain links TRBV7-2 to TRBJ2-3; TRBD1 matches 9 bases. The V segment lost 3 bases and the J segment 5 bases; nucleotides outside the gene matches: 9. Germline V gives CDR1 SGHTA, CDR2 FQGNSA. The CDR3 loop spans 16 amino acids.

Many counts were recorded for this clonotype. The chain couples TRBV4-3 to TRBJ1-1; D call uncertain. The V and J ends lost 0 bases and 4 bases respectively, with 12 bases between them. The CDR3 covers 15 residues. Germline loops: CDR1 LGHNA, CDR2 YSLEER. The CDR3 nucleotides read TGCGCCAGCAGCCAAGAATGGGAGGGTCCCACTGAAGCTTTCTTT. Translating gives CASSQEWEGPTEAFF.

This clonotype was seen ten or more times. CDR3: CASRRTGTVPVGQFF. The CDR3 DNA is TGTGCCAGCAGGCGGACCGGGACAGTGCCCGTGGGGCAGTTCTTC. The chain employs TRBV2 and TRBJ2-1, with 7 bases matching TRBD1. V lost 6 bases and J lost 12; bases outside the gene matches: 17. CDR3 length: 15 amino acids. CDR1 SNHLY and CDR2 FYNNEI come from the germline V gene.

This clonotype was seen at least ten times. The chain is built from TRBV3-1 and TRBJ2-3; D uncertain. Trimming shortened V by 4 bases and J by 6 bases, and 11 bases separated the two germline ends. CDR3 length: 13 residues. Germline CDR1 and CDR2: LGHDT and YNNKEL (reference sequence). CDR3 nucleotides: TGTGCCAGCAGCCCAGGTAGCTTGGATACGCAGTATTTT. As protein: CASSPGSLDTQYF.

This clonotype turned up a few times. The J gene is TRBJ1-1, the V gene TRBV12-3 or TRBV12-4; 7 bases agree with TRBD1. The CDR3 is made up of 13 amino acids. The V segment lost 7 bases and the J segment 5 bases; nucleotides outside the gene matches: 7. The CDR3 coding sequence is TGTGCCAGCAAACAGGGGTATGGAACTGAAGCTTTCTTT. Protein product: CASKQGYGTEAFF.

This clonotype was detected many times. One end of the junction varies from germline; a read error may be responsible. The rearrangement links TRBV28 to TRBJ1-1; a weak D match, TRBD1 (5 bases). Germline V lookup: CDR1 MDHEN, CDR2 SYDVKM. This CDR3 is built from 15 residues. DNA for the CDR3: TGTGCCAGCAGTTCTTGGGGACTGCGGAGGACTGAAGCGGTCTTT. This codes for CASSSWGLRRTEAVF.

At least ten counts were recorded for this clonotype. The chain combines TRBV5-1 with TRBJ2-7; 8 nucleotides line up with TRBD1. The germline V gene encodes CDR1 SGHRS and CDR2 YFSETQ. V lost 5 bases and J lost 3; bases outside the gene matches: 19. The CDR3 totals 18 residues. The DNA for the CDR3 is TGCGCCAGCAGGGGGTCCGGACAGGGTCCTTTCGGTGGCTACGAGCAGTACTTC. It codes for CASRGSGQGPFGGYEQYF.

This clonotype was seen ten or more times. V and J are TRBV29-1 and TRBJ1-4; D is possibly TRBD1 (5 bases). CDR1 and CDR2 (germline): SQVTM, ANQGSEA. The V end was cut by 4 bases, the J end by 3 bases, with 24 bases between. The CDR3 length is 18 residues. This CDR3 reads CSVANEIGGGHPNEKLFF. The CDR3, as DNA: TGCAGCGTTGCCAATGAAATCGGGGGAGGCCACCCTAATGAAAAACTGTTTTTT.

This clonotype was recorded many times. This chain links TRBV10-3 with TRBJ2-7; D is undetermined. The CDR3 consists of 13 residues. Trimming removed 4 bases from V and 6 bases from J, with 13 bases in between. Germline V gene sequence: CDR1 ENHRY, CDR2 SYGVKD. The DNA for the CDR3 is TGTGCCATCAGTGCCCCGGCGTCTTTCGAGCAGTACTTC. Translated, it gives CAISAPASFEQYF.

This clonotype was observed many times. This rearrangement joins TRBV18 to TRBJ2-7; 8 positions agree with TRBD1. The CDR3 sequence is 13 residues long. The germline V gene encodes CDR1 KGHSH and CDR2 LQKENI. The CDR3 DNA reads as TGTGCCAGCTCCAGCTTAGGAGGGGACAGGTTCTTCGTC. It is translated as CASSSLGGDRFFV.

This clonotype has a count of ten or more. The chain employs TRBV4-2 and TRBJ2-1; 13 bases agree with TRBD2. V trimming: 4 bases; J trimming: 4 bases; junction bases outside the gene matches: 10. The CDR3 has 18 residues. Germline lookup yields CDR1 LGHNA and CDR2 YNFKEQ. CDR3 nucleotides: TGTGCCAGCAGCCCTGGGACTAGCGGGGAGGCCCTGTACAATGAGCAGTTCTTC. Its protein product is CASSPGTSGEALYNEQFF.

The rearrangement joins TRBV27 to TRBJ1-1; D uncertain. The CDR3 is made up of 13 amino acids. From germline, CDR1 is MNHEY and CDR2 SMNVEV (reference sequence). The V end was cut by 0 bases, the J end by 10 bases, with 12 bases between. The CDR3 nucleotides are TGTGCCAGCAGTTTATCGAACTCCTGGAGAGCTTTCTTT. Its translation: CASSLSNSWRAFF.

This clonotype was picked up a small number of times. This chain uses TRBV20-1 with TRBJ2-1; 7 bases line up with TRBD2. CDR1 and CDR2 from the germline V gene are DFQATT and SNEGSKA (reference sequence). Trimming removed 6 bases from V and 4 bases from J; junction bases left unmatched: 6. The CDR3 runs 13 residues. CDR3 sequence: CSAGGGLYNEQFF. The CDR3 coding sequence is TGCAGTGCGGGCGGGGGTTTGTACAATGAGCAGTTCTTC.

This clonotype was seen a few times. The J gene is TRBJ1-2, the V gene TRBV19; D is unclear. Germline CDR1 is LNHDA and CDR2 is SQIVND (reference sequence). The CDR3 is made up of 12 amino acids. V was trimmed by 5 bases and J by 2 bases, leaving 6 bases between them. The CDR3 here is CASSGMNYGYTF. The CDR3 bases are TGTGCCAGTAGTGGTATGAACTATGGCTACACCTTC.

Only a few counts were recorded for this clonotype. For the CDR3, the DNA is TGTGCCAGCAGTTATTACGGGGCTCGGGGACCCGGGGGACACACTGAAGCTTTCTTT. Residues: CASSYYGARGPGGHTEAFF. V usage is TRBV6-5 and J usage is TRBJ1-1; possible D gene TRBD1, 5 bases. The ends were cut back, 3 bases at V and 3 bases at J, with 26 bases in the middle. Germline V gene lookup returns CDR1 MNHEY and CDR2 SVGAGI. This CDR3 spans 19 amino acids.

This clonotype was counted many times. The chain recombines TRBV20-1 with TRBJ1-1; tentatively, D is TRBD1 (5 bases). Looked up from germline, CDR1 is DFQATT and CDR2 is SNEGSKA (reference sequence). V gave up 0 bases and J gave up 6 bases, with 20 bases separating them. CDR3 size: 16 residues. The CDR3 region has the DNA TGCAGTGCTAGAGATTATGCGAGACAGAGCGGAGCTGAAGCTTTCTTT. Translated, it gives CSARDYARQSGAEAFF.

This clonotype occurred a few times. The chain recombines TRBV24-1 with TRBJ1-1; 7 bases align to TRBD1. CDR1 and CDR2 (germline): KGHDR, SFDVKD. This CDR3 contains 13 residues. Losses at the gene ends were 12 bases for V and 6 bases for J; bases not matched to a gene: 12. CDR3 nucleotide sequence: TGTGCCTCTCAAGGGGGCGTGGGTTCTGAAGCTTTCTTT. Amino acids: CASQGGVGSEAFF.

This clonotype came up many times. The V gene is TRBV5-4, the J gene TRBJ1-4, with 9 bases aligning to TRBD1. CDR3 length: 14 amino acids. With 4 bases clipped from V and 7 bases from J, the junction kept 5 bases outside the gene matches. The V gene's germline CDR1 is SGHNT and CDR2 YYREEE (reference sequence). CDR3 region: CASSKQGAVEKLFF. CDR3 DNA sequence: TGTGCCAGCAGCAAACAGGGGGCGGTTGAAAAACTGTTTTTT.

The chain joins TRBV29-1 to TRBJ1-1, with 8 nucleotides matching TRBD1. Trimming cost V 7 bases and J 5 bases; bases outside gene matches: 12. Germline CDR1 and CDR2: SQVTM and ANQGSEA. There are 14 residues in the CDR3. The CDR3 region has the DNA TGCAGCGCCGGGGACAGGATAGAGGGAACTGAAGCTTTCTTT. This gives the protein CSAGDRIEGTEAFF. The full variable domain, completed using reference TRBV29-1 and TRBJ1-1, is SAVISQKPSRDICQRGTSLTIQCQVDSQVTMMFWYRQQPGQSLTLIATANQGSEATYESGFVIDKFPISRPNLTFSTLTVSNMSPEDSSIYLCSAGDRIEGTEAFFGQGTRLTVV.

This clonotype was recorded a few times. The V and J genes are TRBV4-1 and TRBJ1-4; the D is unclear. V gave up 1 base and J gave up 8 bases, with 11 bases separating them. Germline CDR1 reads MGHRA; CDR2 reads YSYEKL. CDR3 length: 14 amino acids. The CDR3 region is CASSQVMGSEKLFF. CDR3 DNA: TGCGCCAGCAGCCAAGTGATGGGGAGCGAAAAACTGTTTTTT.

This clonotype was seen ten or more times. The chain carries TRBV7-2 and TRBJ1-1; D unresolved. With 5 bases removed from V and 3 bases from J, the gap between germline ends came to 4 bases. This CDR3 comprises 11 residues. CDR1 and CDR2 from the germline V gene are SGHTA and FQGNSA. DNA of the CDR3: TGTGCCAGCAGCCCGTACACTGAAGCTTTCTTT. Translation: CASSPYTEAFF.

The sample holds many counts of this clonotype. Here the CDR3 DNA reads TGTGCCAGTGGGGGACAGTACAATGAGCAGTTCTTC. Its protein is CASGGQYNEQFF. The chain joins TRBV2 to TRBJ2-1, with TRBD1 identical over 7 bases. Germline loops: CDR1 SNHLY, CDR2 FYNNEI. There are 12 residues in the CDR3. V shed 9 bases and J 4 bases; nucleotides not matched to a gene: 3.

This clonotype has more than one count but fewer than ten. V and J are TRBV5-4 and TRBJ2-5; D gene ambiguous. The CDR3 extends over 16 amino acids. The V end lost 0 bases, the J end lost 4 bases, and 16 bases lay between the germline ends. The V gene's germline CDR1 is SGHNT and CDR2 YYREEE (reference sequence). The DNA of the CDR3 is TGTGCCAGCAGCTTGGAGGTGTCACCCACCCGAGAGACCCAGTACTTC. Protein sequence: CASSLEVSPTRETQYF.

This clonotype showed up just a few times. This sequence joins TRBV14 and TRBJ2-6, with unresolved D. The V and J ends lost 1 base and 2 bases respectively, with 12 bases between them. The CDR3 contains 17 residues. Germline V gives CDR1 SGHDN, CDR2 FVKESK. The CDR3 DNA is TGTGCCAGCAGCCAAGTGTGGGGTGTTCCTGGGGCCAACGTCCTGACTTTC. Amino acids: CASSQVWGVPGANVLTF.